The source of this TCR beta chain is a study of blood T cell repertoires in COVID-19 (dated by TCRdb to the early 2020s). Study-wide context: Samples from collaborators originated in the United States, Italy and Spain and spanned both the acute and convalescent phases of COVID-19. The material from the prospective study consisted of cDNA or gDNA derived from T cells, B-cell-depleted T cells, or PBMCs. Deeply sampled blood TCRbeta repertoires from subjects exposed to, actively infected with, or recovered from COVID-19 were included in the dataset. A freely available public database, intended as a resource for researchers studying the immune response to SARS-CoV-2, is where the repertoires were released. Samples came from the ongoing ImmuneRACE study (first 160 participants) plus 1,254 subjects from 6 global collaborators. Sample metadata almost always included a de-identified subject ID, COVID-19 status, age in years and sex. Where HLA class I and class II types were available, the types were taken from metadata supplied by the sample provider, not from assay-based typing. Findings and caveats that apply to the study as a whole: How much clinical and demographic metadata was included differed by source and by participant, and the metadata was provided uncurated.

The immunoSEQ Assay, a bias-controlled multiplex PCR, was used to amplify TCRbeta CDR3 regions from genomic DNA. In the paper's pipeline: The number of nucleated cells in each sample was estimated by amplification of reference gene primers within the assay. To quantify the absolute abundance of each unique TCRbeta CDR3 rearrangement, sequence reads were collapsed and filtered. For each sample, productive Simpson clonality was calculated by taking the square root of Simpson's diversity index across productive rearrangements. Sourced from immuneACCESS, this table was stored by TCRdb with only in-frame sequences that have V and J called. A share of the clones is absent; for the studies checked, an unresolved V gene accounts for under half, and the remainder has no known explanation. For V, J and clone size, that table is used; D and trimming come from the DNA. This sample lists 200,000 or so clones; roughly 87% were detected once. 1.5% to 2% of the sample is held by the ten biggest clonotypes.

Collaborating institutions collected whole blood in K2EDTA tubes following their own protocols. For TCRbeta analysis, collaborators shipped samples as frozen whole blood, isolated PBMCs, or DNA extracted from either of those sample types. V gives up 7 bases and J gives up 2 bases, and the segment between their germline ends measures 17 bases. Counted from cysteine to phenylalanine, this CDR3 has 15 amino acids. Only CDR3 DNA remains: 45 bases, in frame from the first base. The germline V gene gives CDR1 as SNHLY and CDR2 as FYNNEI. In regard to this clone: Its antigen has not been determined. Base qualities were left out, and no much larger clone turns up one base away.

This TCR came from a man aged 40-49 years with active or convalescent COVID-19. The sequenced sample was peripheral blood. The chain couples TRBV2 to TRBJ1-1; 5 matching bases give a weak D call of TRBD1. The CDR3 is CASTQGPIGNTEAFF. The bases are TGTGCCAGCACGCAGGGCCCCATAGGAAACACTGAAGCTTTCTTT.